This TCR beta chain was identified in a study of B cell selection in AIRE deficiency. General study points: Only 9.3% of over 3,000 shared Treg sequences were patient-specific; roughly 30% healthy-specific. Shared Treg sequences were biased toward short CDR3s with few non-templated nucleotide insertions.

The repertoire was sequenced with immunoSEQ multiplex PCR; TCRdb's copy has only in-frame clones and lacks some. The table records around 18,000 clones, around 93% of them present only once. Regulatory T cells were sorted as CD4+CD25hiCD127low/negative cells. Germline-derived CDR1 and CDR2 are SGDLS and YYNGEE. V was clipped by 2 bases and J by 7 bases, with 12 bases between them. CDR3 length: 14 residues. Comment on this clone: Its antigen is not known.

The V gene is TRBV9, the J gene TRBJ2-2, with D perhaps TRBD1 (5 bases). The sample was CD4+CD25+ Tregs sorted from PBMCs. This TCR was recovered from a human donor in good health. The CDR3 is CASSVSQGSGELFF. As DNA, the CDR3 is TGTGCCAGCAGCGTTAGCCAGGGTAGCGGGGAGCTGTTTTTT.